This T cell receptor beta chain was captured in a study of T cells in Graves' hyperthyroidism and ophthalmopathy. What was amplified from RNA transcripts were TCR beta CDR3 regions. Researchers ran a first-round RT-PCR on the TCR CDR3 using the HTBI primer set. TCRdb re-called the multiplex PCR reads with MiXCR, one entry per CDR3 protein. Of about 640,000 distinct CDR3 sequences in the sample, about a fifth were seen once. This clonotype occurred a few times. Fresh peripheral blood, approximately 9.6 ml, yielded the PBMCs. Germline CDR1 is SGHTA and CDR2 is FQGNSA. The CDR3 loop spans 17 amino acids. With 4 bases clipped from V and 4 bases from J, the junction kept 13 bases outside the gene matches.

The chain is built from TRBV7-2 and TRBJ2-5, with 9 bases that match TRBD2. The clonotype was recovered from a man aged 25-45 years with Graves' ophthalmopathy. The sample was blood. The CDR3 region is CASSSHSLREGGETQYF. CDR3 coding DNA: TGTGCCAGCAGCTCCCATAGTTTGCGGGAGGGCGGAGAGACCCAGTACTTC.